The 11 T cell receptor beta chains in this list originate from one sample, sequenced in a study of T cell changes during pregnancy in multiple sclerosis. Clones were read by immunoSEQ multiplex PCR, and TCRdb kept only the in-frame ones, dropping some. The table has over 50,000 clones, 70% to 90% seen once. The source was peripheral blood, collected after pregnancy. The receptors shown here come from a female donor with multiple sclerosis, enrolled in a pregnancy study.

The chain joins TRBV11-2 to TRBJ2-7; D is perhaps TRBD1 (6 bases). The germline V and J ends were trimmed by 1 base and 1 base, with 14 bases remaining between them. This CDR3 comprises 16 residues. Germline V gene lookup returns CDR1 SGHAT and CDR2 FQNNGV. The CDR3 reads CASSLGYRAASYEQYF. In nucleotides, the CDR3 is TGTGCCAGCAGCTTAGGTTACAGGGCTGCTTCCTACGAGCAGTACTTC.

V gene TRBV5-1 combines with J gene TRBJ2-7; 7 nucleotides agree with TRBD1. Germline V lookup: CDR1 SGHRS, CDR2 YFSETQ. V dropped 7 bases and J dropped 5; count of bases not matched to a gene: 9. CDR3 length: 13 amino acids. The CDR3 loop reads CASRQGLGNEQYF. The DNA for the CDR3 is TGCGCCAGCCGACAGGGATTAGGGAACGAGCAGTACTTC.

This chain joins TRBV5-1 and TRBJ2-3; 7 nucleotides agree with TRBD1. Germline CDR1 SGHRS, CDR2 YFSETQ. The J segment lost 0 bases and the V segment lost 2 bases, leaving 6 bases of the junction unmatched. The CDR3 totals 16 residues. CDR3 nucleotides: TGCGCCAGCAGCTTCGAAGGACAGGCTAGCACAGATACGCAGTATTTT. This codes for CASSFEGQASTDTQYF.

The rearrangement uses TRBV19 and TRBJ1-1, with 8 nucleotides matching TRBD1. Germline assignment: CDR1 LNHDA and CDR2 SQIVND (reference sequence). The V gene end was trimmed by 5 bases and the J gene end by 0 bases; junction bases not matched to a gene: 5. CDR3 length equals 15 residues. In DNA form, the CDR3 reads TGTGCCAGTAGTGCAAGACAGGGGATGAACACTGAAGCTTTCTTT. As protein: CASSARQGMNTEAFF.

The chain recombines TRBV5-1 with TRBJ1-2, with TRBD1 matching over 8 bases. The ends lost 4 bases at V and 8 bases at J; junction bases unmatched: 7. In germline, CDR1 is SGHRS, CDR2 YFSETQ. The CDR3 sequence is 13 residues long. This CDR3 is CASSPGRTGGYTF. The CDR3 DNA follows: TGCGCCAGCAGCCCAGGAAGGACAGGGGGCTACACCTTC.

The chain is built from TRBV15 and TRBJ2-6; D is ambiguous. V was shortened by 0 bases and J by 1 base, with 7 bases between the two germline ends. Per germline, CDR1 LNHNV and CDR2 YYDKDF (reference sequence). The length of the CDR3 is 16 residues. CDR3 DNA sequence: TGTGCCACCAGCAGAGATTTATTTTCTGGGGCCAACGTCCTGACTTTC. Amino acid sequence: CATSRDLFSGANVLTF.

The rearrangement links TRBV10-3 to TRBJ1-5; 10 bases are a match to TRBD1. J gave up 3 bases and V 8 bases, and 7 bases lay outside the gene matches. Germline V gene lookup returns CDR1 ENHRY and CDR2 SYGVKD. This CDR3 is 15 amino acids long. The chain's CDR3 is CAIGEGQGINQPQHF. CDR3 bases: TGTGCCATCGGAGAGGGACAGGGGATCAATCAGCCCCAGCATTTT.

The V call is TRBV2, the J call TRBJ2-5, with 7 nucleotides matching TRBD1. The CDR3 runs to 11 residues. J gave up 9 bases and V 8 bases, and 6 bases lay outside the gene matches. CDR1 and CDR2 from the germline V gene are SNHLY and FYNNEI. The CDR3: CASGDSAAQYF. The DNA for the CDR3 is TGTGCCAGCGGGGACAGTGCGGCCCAGTACTTC.

V is TRBV10-2 and J is TRBJ2-1; 11 positions agree with TRBD2. The CDR3 runs 14 residues. Germline V lookup: CDR1 WSHSY, CDR2 SAAADI. Trimming cost V 7 bases and J 9 bases; bases outside gene matches: 8. The CDR3 region has the DNA TGCGCCAGCAAGGCCCCTAGCGGGGGGCCTGAGCAGTTCTTC. Its protein is CASKAPSGGPEQFF.

The DNA of the CDR3 is TGCAGCGTTCTGGCGGGGGGGTTCAGAGATACGCAGTATTTT. Encoded protein: CSVLAGGFRDTQYF. The chain is built from TRBV29-1 and TRBJ2-3, with TRBD2 matching over 9 bases. Looked up from germline, CDR1 is SQVTM and CDR2 is ANQGSEA. The V and J ends lost 5 bases and 5 bases, in that order; junction bases with no gene match: 8. CDR3 length: 14 residues.

This clone was recorded once. The J gene is TRBJ2-5, the V gene TRBV5-1; 8 nucleotides match TRBD2. In germline, CDR1 is SGHRS, CDR2 YFSETQ. V dropped 6 bases and J dropped 1; count of bases not matched to a gene: 5. This CDR3 spans 14 amino acids. CDR3 bases: TGCGCCAGCACGCGGGGGGCGCTCCAAGAGACCCAGTACTTC. This encodes CASTRGALQETQYF.